This T cell receptor (beta chain) stems from a study of CD4+ T cells in melanoma. Study-wide findings and caveats: CD8+ T cell, macrophage and B cell function reportedly correlated with neoantigen-specific CD4+ T cells. Neoantigen-specific CD4+ T cells in melanoma reportedly had diverse differentiation states.

In regard to this clone: The antigen remains unidentified.

Assay: immunoSEQ multiplex PCR; the TCRdb copy retains only in-frame clones and omits some. The table includes about 120,000 clones, over 80% detected once. This CDR3 spans 17 amino acids. The germline V gene encodes CDR1 SGHNT and CDR2 YYREEE (reference sequence). Germline trimming cut 0 bases from V and 7 bases from J; bases unmatched to any gene: 13. This receptor was identified in a human donor with melanoma. The specimen sequenced was peripheral blood. This chain links TRBV5-4 with TRBJ2-5; TRBD2 matches at 9 bases. The CDR3 loop reads CASSLAASGTIRGTQYF. The CDR3 nucleotides are TGTGCCAGCAGCTTGGCGGCTAGCGGGACCATCCGGGGGACCCAGTACTTC.